This T cell receptor (beta chain) was sequenced for a study of cytomegalovirus exposure and HLA in healthy donors. At the level of the study: Out of approximately 170 million T cells, an earlier analysis found 117 million unique TCR beta sequences in total. Among the 300 to 500 donors who were genotyped, approximately 83% fell in the genetic ancestry cluster that is associated with self-reported Caucasian donors.

The V and J ends lost 0 bases and 8 bases respectively, with 11 bases between them. This CDR3 spans 14 amino acids. Germline V gene data show CDR1 as SGHRS and CDR2 as YFSETQ. Study findings and constraints: Some V segments (TRBV6-2 and TRBV6-3 among them) were excluded as indistinguishable.

The PCR employed 60 Vbeta primers together with 13 Jbeta primers. As handled by the study authors: In a later analysis, of about 80 million unique beta chains, roughly 9.9 million appeared in at least two donors. Here immunoSEQ multiplex PCR was the method, and the copy in TCRdb shows in-frame clones only, minus some. V and J calls and clone size are those listed in that table; D and trimming were worked out from the DNA. The repertoire consists of about 170,000 clones, with approximately 59% occurring once and the leading ten covering less than 3%. Concerning this clone: Antigen unknown.

This chain joins TRBV5-1 and TRBJ1-4, with D unresolved. The source material was PBMCs. The sequence came from a man in his forties in good health and CMV-seronegative. Here the CDR3 reads CASSLDGNEEKLFF. For the CDR3, the DNA is TGCGCCAGCAGCTTGGACGGGAACGAGGAAAAACTGTTTTTT.